This TCR beta chain stems from a study of post-analysis software for immune sequencing data. This CDR3 contains 14 residues. CDR1 and CDR2 (germline): DFQATT, SNEGSKA (reference sequence). V shed 5 bases, J shed 2 bases, and the junction held 6 bases outside the gene matches. A note on this clonotype: Its antigen is as yet unknown.

Study-wide results and caveats: Controls significantly exceeded multiple sclerosis patients in normalized Chao1 diversity. TRBV segments more frequent in patients than in controls numbered roughly five and included TRBV5-6, TRBV5-1 and TRBV20-1.

cDNA libraries of TCR beta carried unique molecular identifiers. One entry per CDR3 protein results from TCRdb running MiXCR on the PCR reads. The repertoire holds roughly 800,000 distinct CDR3 sequences, with 25% to 30% as singletons. The rearrangement links TRBV20-1 to TRBJ2-1; 7 positions match TRBD2. Sequencing was carried out using blood. This TCR derives from a girl between 10 and 17 years old with multiple sclerosis. The CDR3 DNA follows: TGCAGTGCTTACGCTAGCGGCCCCTACAATGAGCAGTTCTTC. Translated, it gives CSAYASGPYNEQFF.